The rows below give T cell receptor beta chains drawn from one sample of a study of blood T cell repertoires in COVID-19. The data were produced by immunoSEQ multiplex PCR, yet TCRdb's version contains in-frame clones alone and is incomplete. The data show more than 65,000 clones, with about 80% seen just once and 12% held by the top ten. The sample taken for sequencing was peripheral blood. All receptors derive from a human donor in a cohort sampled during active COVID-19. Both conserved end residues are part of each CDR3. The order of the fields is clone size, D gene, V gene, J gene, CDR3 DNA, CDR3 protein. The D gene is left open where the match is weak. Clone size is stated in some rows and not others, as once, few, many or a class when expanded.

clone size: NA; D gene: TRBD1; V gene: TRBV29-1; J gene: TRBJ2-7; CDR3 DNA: TGCAGCGTTTTTACTCGGGGACAGGGGTACGAGCAGTACTTC; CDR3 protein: CSVFTRGQGYEQYF
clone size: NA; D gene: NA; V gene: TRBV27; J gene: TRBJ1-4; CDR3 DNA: TGTGCCAGCAGTTTATCGAAGGGGGATGAAAAACTGTTTTTT; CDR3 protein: CASSLSKGDEKLFF
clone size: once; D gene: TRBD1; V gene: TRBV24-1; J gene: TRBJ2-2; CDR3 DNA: TGTGCCACCAGTCAGACCGGGACAGGAGGCACCGGGGAGCTGTTTTTT; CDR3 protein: CATSQTGTGGTGELFF
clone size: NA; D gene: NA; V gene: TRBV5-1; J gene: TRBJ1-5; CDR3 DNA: TGCGCCAGCAGCTTGGGAGAGGGGGACGGCCAGCCCCAGCATTTT; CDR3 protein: CASSLGEGDGQPQHF
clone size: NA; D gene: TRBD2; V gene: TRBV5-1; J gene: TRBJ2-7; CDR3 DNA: TGCGCCAGCAACTTGGACGGGAGGTCGAGCGACGAGCAGTACTTC; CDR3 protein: CASNLDGRSSDEQYF
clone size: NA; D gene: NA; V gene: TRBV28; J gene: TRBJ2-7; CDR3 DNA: TGTGCCAGCAGTTTATTACTCGAGCAGTACTTC; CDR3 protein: CASSLLLEQYF
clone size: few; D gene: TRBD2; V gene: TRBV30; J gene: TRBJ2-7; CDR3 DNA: TGTGCCTGGAGTGCAGGACTAGCGGGGGTCCCCTACGAGCAGTACTTC; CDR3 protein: CAWSAGLAGVPYEQYF
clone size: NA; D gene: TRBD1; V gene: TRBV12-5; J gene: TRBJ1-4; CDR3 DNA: TGTGCTAGTGGCCGCTCAGGGGGGTCAAATGAAAAACTGTTTTTT; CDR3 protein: CASGRSGGSNEKLFF
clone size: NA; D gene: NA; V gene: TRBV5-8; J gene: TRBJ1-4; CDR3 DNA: TGTGCCAGCAGCTTGGTCAGGAATGAAAAACTGTTTTTT; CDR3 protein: CASSLVRNEKLFF
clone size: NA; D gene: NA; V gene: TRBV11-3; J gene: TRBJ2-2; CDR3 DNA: TGTGCCAGCAGTCGAGACTCGAACGGGGAGCTGTTTTTT; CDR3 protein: CASSRDSNGELFF
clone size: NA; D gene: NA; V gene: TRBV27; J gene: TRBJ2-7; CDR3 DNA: TGTGCCAGCAGTTTATCGTGGCAGGACTACGAGCAGTACTTC; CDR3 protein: CASSLSWQDYEQYF
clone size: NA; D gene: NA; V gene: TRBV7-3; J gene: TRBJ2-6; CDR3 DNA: TGTGCCAGCAGCTTATATGTTTCCCCTGGGGCCAACGTCCTGACTTTC; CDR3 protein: CASSLYVSPGANVLTF
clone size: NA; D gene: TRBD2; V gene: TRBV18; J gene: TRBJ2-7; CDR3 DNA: TGTGCCAGCTCACCATTTTCTAGCGGGAGTAGGGTGTACGAGCAGTACTTC; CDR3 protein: CASSPFSSGSRVYEQYF
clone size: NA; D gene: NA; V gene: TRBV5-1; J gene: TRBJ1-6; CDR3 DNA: TGCGCCAGCAGCTGGGAGGCTGGGAATTCACCCCTCCACTTT; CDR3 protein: CASSWEAGNSPLHF
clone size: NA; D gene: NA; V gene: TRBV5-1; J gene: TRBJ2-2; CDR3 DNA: TGCGCCAGCAGCTTAGACGGGAGTAGCGGGGAGCTGTTTTTT; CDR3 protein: CASSLDGSSGELFF
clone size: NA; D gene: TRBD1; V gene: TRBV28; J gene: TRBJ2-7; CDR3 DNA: TGTGCCAGCAGTATACGGACAGGGACCTACGAGCAGTACTTC; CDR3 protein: CASSIRTGTYEQYF
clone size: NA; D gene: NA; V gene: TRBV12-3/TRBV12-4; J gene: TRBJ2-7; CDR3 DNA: TGTGCCAGCAGCATTGATGCCGGCTACGAGCAGTACTTC; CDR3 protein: CASSIDAGYEQYF
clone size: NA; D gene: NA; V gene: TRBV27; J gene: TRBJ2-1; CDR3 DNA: TGTGCCAGCAGTTTATTAGTGGGAACGGGATCCTACAATGAGCAGTTCTTC; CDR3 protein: CASSLLVGTGSYNEQFF
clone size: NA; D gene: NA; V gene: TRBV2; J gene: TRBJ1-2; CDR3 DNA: TGTGCCAGCAGTATCGACAGGCCCAACTATGGCTACACCTTC; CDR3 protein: CASSIDRPNYGYTF
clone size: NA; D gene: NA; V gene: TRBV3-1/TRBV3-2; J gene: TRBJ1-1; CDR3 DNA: TGTGCCAGCAGTAAACAGGGTCGGAGCACTGAAGCTTTCTTT; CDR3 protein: CASSKQGRSTEAFF
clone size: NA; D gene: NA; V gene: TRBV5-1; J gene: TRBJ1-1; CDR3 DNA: TGCGCCAGCAGCGTGGGTATGAACACTGAAGCTTTCTTT; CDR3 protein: CASSVGMNTEAFF
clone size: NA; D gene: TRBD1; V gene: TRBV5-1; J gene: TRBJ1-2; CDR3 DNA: TGCGCCAGCAGCCCGGGGACAGGGGTTAATGGCTACACCTTC; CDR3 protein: CASSPGTGVNGYTF
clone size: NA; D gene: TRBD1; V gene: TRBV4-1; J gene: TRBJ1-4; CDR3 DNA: TGCGCCAGCAGCCAAAGGGCAGGGGGAGAAAAACTGTTTTTT; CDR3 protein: CASSQRAGGEKLFF
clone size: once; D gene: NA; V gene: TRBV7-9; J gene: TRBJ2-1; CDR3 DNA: TGTGCCAGCAGCTTAGTGCCTGAGATGAGGCGCGATGAGCAGTTCTTC; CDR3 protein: CASSLVPEMRRDEQFF
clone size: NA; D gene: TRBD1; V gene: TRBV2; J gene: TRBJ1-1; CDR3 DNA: TGTGCCAGCAGTGAACTGGGGACAGGCCTATCTTTCTTT; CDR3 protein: CASSELGTGLSFF
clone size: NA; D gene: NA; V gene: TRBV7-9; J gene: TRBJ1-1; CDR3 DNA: TGTGCCAGCAGCTTATATTCGACTGACACTGAAGCTTTCTTT; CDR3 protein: CASSLYSTDTEAFF
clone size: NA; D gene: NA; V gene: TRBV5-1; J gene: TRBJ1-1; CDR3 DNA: TGCGCCAGCAGCTTGGTAGGGGATGGGCCCGAAGCTTTCTTT; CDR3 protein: CASSLVGDGPEAFF
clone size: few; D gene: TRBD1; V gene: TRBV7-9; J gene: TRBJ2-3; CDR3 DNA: TGTGCCAGCAGCCGACAGGGCCGCACAGATACGCAGTATTTT; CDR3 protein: CASSRQGRTDTQYF
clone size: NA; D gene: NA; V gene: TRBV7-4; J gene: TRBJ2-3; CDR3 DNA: TGTGCCAGCAGCTTAGTAGCTACCCGCACAGATACGCAGTATTTT; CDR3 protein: CASSLVATRTDTQYF
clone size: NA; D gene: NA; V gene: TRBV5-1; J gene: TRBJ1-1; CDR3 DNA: TGCGCCAGCAGCTTGGACAGGGTGGGAAACACTGAAGCTTTCTTT; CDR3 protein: CASSLDRVGNTEAFF
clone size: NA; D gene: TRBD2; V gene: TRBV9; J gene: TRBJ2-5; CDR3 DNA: TGTGCCAGCAGCGTAGTATCTAGCGGACAAGAGACCCAGTACTTC; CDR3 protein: CASSVVSSGQETQYF
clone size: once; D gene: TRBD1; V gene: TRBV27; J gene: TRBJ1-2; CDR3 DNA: TGTGCCAGCAGTTTCCTCGATCCCGGACAGGGCCATGGCTACACCTTC; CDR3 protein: CASSFLDPGQGHGYTF
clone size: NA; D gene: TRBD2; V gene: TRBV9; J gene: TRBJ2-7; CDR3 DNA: TGTGCCAGCAGCGCAGGGACTAGCGGGTCCTACGAGCAGTACTTC; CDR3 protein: CASSAGTSGSYEQYF
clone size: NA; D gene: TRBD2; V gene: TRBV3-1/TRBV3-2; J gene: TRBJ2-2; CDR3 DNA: TGTGCCAGCAGCCAAAGGACTAGCAGGAACACCGGGGAGCTGTTTTTT; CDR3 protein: CASSQRTSRNTGELFF
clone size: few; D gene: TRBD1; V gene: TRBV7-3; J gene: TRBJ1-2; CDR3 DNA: TGTGCCAGCAGCTCCCAGGGGGGAGCGGTGGGCTACACCTTC; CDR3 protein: CASSSQGGAVGYTF
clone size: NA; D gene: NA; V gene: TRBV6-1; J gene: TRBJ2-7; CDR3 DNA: TGTGCCAGCAGTGAAAATTCTTACGAGCAGTACTTC; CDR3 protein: CASSENSYEQYF
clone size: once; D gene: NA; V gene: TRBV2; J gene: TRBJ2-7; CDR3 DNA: TGTGCCAGCAGCTACTCCTACGAGCAGTACTTC; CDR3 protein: CASSYSYEQYF
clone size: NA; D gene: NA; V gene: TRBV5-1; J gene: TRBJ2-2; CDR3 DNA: TGCGCCAGCAGGGCAGGGGTCCCGAACACCGGGGAGCTGTTTTTT; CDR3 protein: CASRAGVPNTGELFF
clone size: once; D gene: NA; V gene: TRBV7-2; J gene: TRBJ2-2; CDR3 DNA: TGTGCCAGCAGCTTAGACACAGGGTCCGTCGGGGAGCTGTTTTTT; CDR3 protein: CASSLDTGSVGELFF
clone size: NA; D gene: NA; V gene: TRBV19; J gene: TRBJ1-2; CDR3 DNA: TGTGCCAGTAGTATAAAGGGGGATGGCTACACCTTC; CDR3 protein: CASSIKGDGYTF
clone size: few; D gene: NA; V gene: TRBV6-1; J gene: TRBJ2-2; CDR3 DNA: TGTGCCAGCAGTGAAGGGTACAGGGACACCGGGGAGCTGTTTTTT; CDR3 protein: CASSEGYRDTGELFF
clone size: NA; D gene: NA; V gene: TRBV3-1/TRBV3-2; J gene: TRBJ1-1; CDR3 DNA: TGTGCCAGCAGCCAAGGTGAAGGGGGCACTGAAGCTTTCTTT; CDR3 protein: CASSQGEGGTEAFF
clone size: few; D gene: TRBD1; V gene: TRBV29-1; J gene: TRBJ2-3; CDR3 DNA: TGCAGCTCCGGTGAGGGGGCGTCTGGCACAGATACGCAGTATTTT; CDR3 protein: CSSGEGASGTDTQYF
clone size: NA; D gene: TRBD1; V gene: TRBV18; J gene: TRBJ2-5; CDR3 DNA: TGTGCCAGCGCGACAGGGAGTAAAGAGACCCAGTACTTC; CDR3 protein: CASATGSKETQYF
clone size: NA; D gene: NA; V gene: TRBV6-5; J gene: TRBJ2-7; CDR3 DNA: TGTGCCAGCAGATCCTGGCAAAGCTACGAGCAGTACTTC; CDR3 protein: CASRSWQSYEQYF
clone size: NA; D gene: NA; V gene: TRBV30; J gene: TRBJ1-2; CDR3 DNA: TGTGCCTGGAGTGAGCAGGGAGGAGGCTACACCTTC; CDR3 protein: CAWSEQGGGYTF
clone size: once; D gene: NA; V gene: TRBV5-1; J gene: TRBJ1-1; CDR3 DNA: TGCGCCAGCAGCGGAACGACAGGATTGAACACTGAAGCTTTCTTT; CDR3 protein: CASSGTTGLNTEAFF
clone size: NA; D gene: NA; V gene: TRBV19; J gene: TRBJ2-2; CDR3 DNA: TGTGCCAGTAGGGGAGGTAGCGGTACCGGGGAGCTGTTTTTT; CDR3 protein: CASRGGSGTGELFF
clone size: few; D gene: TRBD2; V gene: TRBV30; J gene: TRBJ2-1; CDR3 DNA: TGTGCCTGGAGTGTACTAGCGGGGGGCCCAAGCGATGAGCAGTTCTTC; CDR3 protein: CAWSVLAGGPSDEQFF
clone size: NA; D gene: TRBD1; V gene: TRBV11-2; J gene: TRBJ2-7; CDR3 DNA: TGTGCCAGCAGTTACCACCGGGACAGCGACTACGAGCAGTACTTC; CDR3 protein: CASSYHRDSDYEQYF
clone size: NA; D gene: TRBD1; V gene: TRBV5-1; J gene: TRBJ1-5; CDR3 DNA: TGCGCCAGCAGCTTGGACGGGACAGACAATCAGCCCCAGCATTTT; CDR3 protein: CASSLDGTDNQPQHF
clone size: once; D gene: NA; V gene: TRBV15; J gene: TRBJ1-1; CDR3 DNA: TGTGCCACCAGCAGAGGAGGTGGGGGGAGGAACACTGAAGCTTTCTTT; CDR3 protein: CATSRGGGGRNTEAFF
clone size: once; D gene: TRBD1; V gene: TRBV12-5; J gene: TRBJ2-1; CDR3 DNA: TGTGCTAGTGGTTCGGGACAGGGGATCAATGAGCAGTTCTTC; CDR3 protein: CASGSGQGINEQFF
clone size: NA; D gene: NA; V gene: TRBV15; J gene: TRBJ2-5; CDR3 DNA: TGTGCCACCAGCAGGCCGGGACAAGAAGAGACCCAGTACTTC; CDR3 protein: CATSRPGQEETQYF